These 25 T cell receptor beta chains were all obtained from the same sample, sequenced in a study of blood T cell repertoires in COVID-19. Method: immunoSEQ multiplex PCR; TCRdb's copy keeps in-frame clones and lacks some. The table lists some 200,000 clones, about 80% of them singletons. The sequencing input was peripheral blood. These receptors originate from a woman in her forties or fifties with active or convalescent COVID-19.

The genes are TRBV6-1 and TRBJ1-3; 7 nucleotides line up with TRBD1. The V gene end was trimmed by 1 base and the J gene end by 8 bases; junction bases not matched to a gene: 8. CDR1 is MNHNS and CDR2 is SASEGT in the germline V gene. This CDR3 is 15 amino acids long. The CDR3 loop reads CASSEEWAQGDTIYF. DNA of the CDR3: TGTGCCAGCAGTGAAGAATGGGCCCAGGGGGACACCATATATTTT.

The chain combines TRBV12-5 with TRBJ1-1; a weak D match, TRBD1 (6 bases). Deletions cut 3 bases from V and 10 bases from J, with 15 bases between. The CDR3 runs to 13 residues. Germline CDR1 reads LGHNT; CDR2 reads FRNRAP. CDR3 sequence: CASGFPGAVGAFF. As DNA, the CDR3 is TGTGCTAGTGGTTTCCCAGGGGCGGTCGGAGCTTTCTTT. The full variable domain, rest sourced from reference TRBV12-5 and TRBJ1-1, is DARVTQTPRHKVTEMGQEVTMRCQPILGHNTVFWYRQTMMQGLELLAYFRNRAPLDDSGMPKDRFSAEMPDATLATLKIQPSEPRDSAVYFCASGFPGAVGAFFGQGTRLTVV.

This chain connects TRBV19 to TRBJ2-2, with a weak D call TRBD2 (5 bases). V was trimmed by 7 bases and J by 7 bases, leaving 13 bases between them. CDR1 LNHDA and CDR2 SQIVND come from the germline V gene (reference sequence). This CDR3 has 13 amino acids. As DNA, the CDR3 is TGTGCCAGTACCTTGGAGGCGAACGGGGAGCTGTTTTTT. It yields the protein CASTLEANGELFF.

This clone was counted between two and nine times. The genes are TRBV28 and TRBJ1-6; 7 bases line up with TRBD1. The CDR3 extends over 15 amino acids. Germline CDR1 MDHEN, CDR2 SYDVKM. The junction had 4 bases not matched to a gene; V was cut back by 2 bases and J by 6 bases. The CDR3 loop reads CASSLRQGSNSPLHF. The CDR3 DNA reads TGTGCCAGCAGTTTACGACAGGGATCTAATTCACCCCTCCACTTT.

This clone was observed a single time. The rearrangement uses TRBV2 and TRBJ1-5, with a weak D call TRBD1 (6 bases). The V gene lost 6 bases and the J gene lost 6 bases, with 15 bases spanning the gap. CDR1 is SNHLY and CDR2 is FYNNEI in the germline V gene. The CDR3 consists of 14 residues. The DNA for the CDR3 is TGTGCCAGCAGCCTAGGACAGCAGGGTCAGCCCCAGCATTTT. This codes for CASSLGQQGQPQHF.

The chain recombines TRBV4-3 with TRBJ2-3; possibly TRBD1 for D (5 bases). The V end lost 1 base, the J end lost 2 bases, and 10 bases lay between the germline ends. Germline CDR1 and CDR2: LGHNA and YSLEER. The CDR3 consists of 15 residues. In DNA, the CDR3 is TGCGCCAGCAGCCAAGTCGACAGCTACACAGATACGCAGTATTTT. This translates into CASSQVDSYTDTQYF.

The chain combines TRBV15 with TRBJ2-1; 14 bases agree with TRBD2. The CDR3 spans 19 residues. CDR1 is LNHNV, CDR2 YYDKDF, per germline (reference sequence). With V trimmed by 1 base and J by 0 bases, 5 bases remained unmatched. The CDR3: CATSRVGTSGGSSYNEQFF. The CDR3 coding sequence is TGTGCCACCAGCAGAGTTGGGACTAGCGGGGGTAGCTCCTACAATGAGCAGTTCTTC.

This chain uses TRBV2 with TRBJ2-1; TRBD2 agrees at 9 bases. J gave up 7 bases and V 6 bases, and 13 bases lay outside the gene matches. This CDR3 comprises 16 residues. Germline CDR1 is SNHLY and CDR2 is FYNNEI. The CDR3 DNA reads TGTGCCAGCAGCCGGGGGGGAGCGGGAGGAAGAAATGAGCAGTTCTTC. This encodes CASSRGGAGGRNEQFF.

This chain connects TRBV29-1 to TRBJ2-7, with a tentative D call TRBD1 (6 bases). Germline lookup yields CDR1 SQVTM and CDR2 ANQGSEA. The V and J ends lost 4 bases and 0 bases respectively, with 19 bases between them. This CDR3 region has 16 residues. The CDR3 DNA is TGCAGCGTTGGAGGGAAAATACAGGGCCTCTCCTACGAGCAGTACTTC. Translated, it gives CSVGGKIQGLSYEQYF.

This clone was picked up one time. The V call is TRBV7-9, the J call TRBJ1-2, with a weak D call TRBD1 (6 bases). The CDR3 totals 14 residues. Deletions cut 2 bases from V and 5 bases from J, with 12 bases between. Germline CDR1 SEHNR, CDR2 FQNEAQ (reference sequence). For the CDR3, the DNA is TGTGCCAGCAGCTTAATTGGGGGCAAGTATGGCTACACCTTC. Translation: CASSLIGGKYGYTF. Filled out from reference TRBV7-9 and TRBJ1-2, the complete variable domain reads DTGVSQNPRHKITKRGQNVTFRCDPISEHNRLYWYRQTLGQGPEFLTYFQNEAQLEKSRLLSDRFSAERPKGSFSTLEIQRTEQGDSAMYLCASSLIGGKYGYTFGSGTRLTVV.

This clone was detected a few times. Other DNA sequences from this sample encode an identical CDR3 as well. The gene calls are TRBV6-6 and TRBJ2-3; 8 nucleotides align to TRBD1. With 2 bases clipped from V and 1 base from J, the junction kept 5 bases outside the gene matches. The CDR3 sequence is 16 residues long. Germline lookup yields CDR1 MNHNY and CDR2 SVGAGI (reference sequence). CDR3 in amino acids: CASSYPSTGGTDTQYF. DNA of the CDR3: TGTGCCAGCAGTTACCCGTCGACAGGGGGCACAGATACGCAGTATTTT.

Turning to this clone: Other DNA variants within this sample encode the same CDR3. The chain carries TRBV21-1 and TRBJ2-5; the listed D gene, TRBD1, was not tested against the DNA. TRBV21-1 is classified as a pseudogene. The CDR3 is 12 residues long. As DNA, the CDR3 is TGTGCCAGCAGCAAAATACACAAAACCCAGTACTTC. This encodes CASSKIHKTQYF.

The rearrangement joins TRBV5-1 to TRBJ1-4, with 9 bases lining up with TRBD1. The CDR3 extends over 14 amino acids. Per germline, CDR1 SGHRS and CDR2 YFSETQ. V lost 4 bases to trimming and J lost 6 bases; unmatched junction nucleotides: 4. The CDR3 here is CASSQQGADEKLFF. In nucleotides, the CDR3 is TGCGCCAGCAGCCAACAGGGGGCGGATGAAAAACTGTTTTTT. The full variable domain, with the rest looked up from reference TRBV5-1 and TRBJ1-4, is KAGVTQTPRYLIKTRGQQVTLSCSPISGHRSVSWYQQTPGQGLQFLFEYFSETQRNKGNFPGRFSGRQFSNSRSEMNVSTLELGDSALYLCASSQQGADEKLFFGSGTQLSVL.

The CDR3 spells CASSLGRTGVDEKLFF. The CDR3, as DNA: TGCGCCAGCAGCTTGGGGAGGACAGGGGTTGATGAAAAACTGTTTTTT. J is TRBJ1-4 and V is TRBV5-1; TRBD1 agrees at 9 bases. Per the germline V gene, CDR1 is SGHRS and CDR2 is YFSETQ. CDR3 size: 16 residues. J gave up 6 bases and V 0 bases, and 6 bases lay outside the gene matches.

The chain joins TRBV28 to TRBJ2-2, with 9 bases matching TRBD2. This CDR3 region has 15 residues. The ends lost 3 bases at V and 4 bases at J; junction bases unmatched: 3. Germline CDR1 is MDHEN and CDR2 is SYDVKM. CDR3 nucleotide sequence: TGTGCCAGCAGTTTGGGACTAGCTGGCACCGGGGAGCTGTTTTTT. It is translated as CASSLGLAGTGELFF.

This clone has only one observation. V gene TRBV2 combines with J gene TRBJ2-1, with 10 bases that match TRBD2. Germline trimming cut 1 base from V and 7 bases from J; bases unmatched to any gene: 4. The CDR3 covers 15 residues. Germline lookup yields CDR1 SNHLY and CDR2 FYNNEI. The CDR3 bases are TGTGCCAGCAGTGAAGAGCGGGGGGGCGAGAATGAGCAGTTCTTC. Its protein is CASSEERGGENEQFF. The full variable domain, its missing parts supplied by reference TRBV2 and TRBJ2-1, is EPEVTQTPSHQVTQMGQEVILRCVPISNHLYFYWYRQILGQKVEFLVSFYNNEISEKSEIFDDQFSVERPDGSNFTLKIRSTKLEDSAMYFCASSEERGGENEQFFGPGTRLTVL.

In this sample, this clone turned up once. V gene TRBV6-1 combines with J gene TRBJ2-3; TRBD2 matches 9 bases. The CDR3 is 15 amino acids. Trimming took 3 bases from V and 2 from J; bases not matched to a gene: 3. Germline CDR1 MNHNS, CDR2 SASEGT. The CDR3 DNA is TGTGCCAGCAGTGAGCGGGAGGGAACCACAGATACGCAGTATTTT. Amino acid sequence: CASSEREGTTDTQYF.

J is TRBJ1-5 and V is TRBV19, with 7 bases identical to TRBD1. The CDR3 length is 13 residues. Germline V gene sequence: CDR1 LNHDA, CDR2 SQIVND (reference sequence). V was clipped by 7 bases and J by 9 bases; unmatched bases: 9. CDR3 in DNA: TGTGCCAGTATGGGGACAGTTGCGATGCCCCAGCATTTT. It translates to CASMGTVAMPQHF.

This chain uses TRBV3-1 (or the pseudogene TRBV3-2) with TRBJ2-4, with 7 bases identical to TRBD1. The V segment lost 1 base and the J segment 4 bases; nucleotides outside the gene matches: 1. CDR3 size: 14 residues. Germline V CDR1 and CDR2: LGHDT, YNNKEL (reference sequence). CDR3 DNA: TGTGCCAGCAGCCAAGGGGACAGAAAAAACATTCAGTACTTC. Its translation: CASSQGDRKNIQYF.

This clone was seen once. J is TRBJ2-3 and V is TRBV18; possible D gene TRBD1, 5 bases. The V gene's germline CDR1 is KGHSH and CDR2 LQKENI. The CDR3 sequence is 14 residues long. V was pared by 2 bases and J by 6 bases, with 12 bases between. The CDR3: CASSPIRVADTQYF. DNA for the CDR3: TGTGCCAGCTCACCAATCAGGGTAGCCGATACGCAGTATTTT.

The chain links TRBV19 to TRBJ1-6; D is unresolved. Germline CDR1 and CDR2: LNHDA and SQIVND (reference sequence). This CDR3 contains 16 residues. The V gene lost 2 bases and the J gene lost 0 bases, with 8 bases spanning the gap. The CDR3 loop reads CASSIIPGSYNSPLHF. CDR3 bases: TGTGCCAGTAGTATAATCCCGGGCTCCTATAATTCACCCCTCCACTTT.

A few counts support this clone. The V gene is TRBV6-5, the J gene TRBJ2-1; TRBD1 might be the D (8 bases). CDR3 length: 15 amino acids. V lost 6 bases to trimming and J lost 5 bases, with 17 bases between them. CDR1 MNHEY and CDR2 SVGAGI come from the germline V gene. The CDR3 DNA reads as TGTGCCAGCAGGACGGGGGGACAGGCTGACAATGAGCAGTTCTTC. This translates into CASRTGGQADNEQFF.

The genes are TRBV9 and TRBJ2-5; the match to TRBD1 covers 9 bases. Per the germline V gene, CDR1 is SGDLS and CDR2 is YYNGEE. V was pared by 4 bases and J by 5 bases, with 9 bases of the junction left unmatched. This CDR3 is 15 amino acids long. CDR3 nucleotide sequence: TGTGCCAGCAGCCCGGGACAGGGATTGTTGGAGACCCAGTACTTC. Translating it yields CASSPGQGLLETQYF.

This clone appeared many times. The V and J genes are TRBV11-3 and TRBJ2-2; 7 nucleotides line up with TRBD1. This CDR3 is built from 16 residues. Germline-derived CDR1 and CDR2 are SGHNT and YENEEA. V was clipped by 5 bases and J by 5 bases; unmatched bases: 11. CDR3 DNA: TGTGCCAGCAGCACCCCGGGACAGCCGATTACCGGGGAGCTGTTTTTT. Amino acid sequence: CASSTPGQPITGELFF.

This rearrangement joins TRBV6-1 to TRBJ1-2; tentatively, D is TRBD1 (5 bases). There are 16 residues in the CDR3. The germline V gene encodes CDR1 MNHNS and CDR2 SASEGT. V dropped 3 bases and J dropped 2 bases, with 16 bases sitting between them. The CDR3 here is CASSDLQGPTNYGYTF. DNA of the CDR3: TGTGCCAGCAGTGATTTGCAGGGCCCAACCAACTATGGCTACACCTTC.